One and the same sample provided the 21 T cell receptor beta chains below, sequenced in a study of T cells expressing NK-cell markers. TCRdb reprocessed the 5' RACE reads, with one entry per CDR3 protein and no DNA. The sample holds 150,000 or so distinct CDR3 sequences. The sample was blood T cells: a sorted CD56 or NKG2C T cell subset, CD4+ or CD8+ T cells, or bulk PBMC T cells (not recorded which). These receptors were collected from a woman aged 45-59 years in good health.

This rearrangement joins TRBV29-1 to TRBJ2-3; TCRdb indicates TRBD1, and absent DNA this call remains unverified. The CDR3 has 14 residues. Germline V CDR1 and CDR2: SQVTM, ANQGSEA. The CDR3 sequence is CVIVPIPSTDTQYF.

The chain combines TRBV10-3 with TRBJ2-1; TCRdb proposes TRBD2, but this gene call is untestable without DNA. CDR1 ENHRY and CDR2 SYGVKD come from the germline V gene. This CDR3 contains 15 residues. CDR3 amino acids: CAISETSGAYNEQFF.

The chain links TRBV6-5 to TRBJ2-7; TCRdb selects TRBD2, and the lack of DNA leaves this call unchecked. The V gene's germline CDR1 is MNHEY and CDR2 SVGAGI. The CDR3 extends over 15 amino acids. CDR3 protein: CASSPGSSGDYEQYF.

The chain combines TRBV3-1 with TRBJ2-2; as DNA is missing, the TRBD1 call by TCRdb cannot be tested. This CDR3 comprises 17 residues. CDR1 LGHDT and CDR2 YNNKEL come from the germline V gene (reference sequence). CDR3 residues: CASSQDWGRYSTGELFF.

The chain's CDR3 is CASSQVQGSDYNEQFF. The chain carries TRBV4-1 and TRBJ2-1. The CDR3 consists of 16 residues. Germline V gene lookup returns CDR1 MGHRA and CDR2 YSYEKL.

The rearrangement links TRBV7-9 to TRBJ1-4. Germline V CDR1 and CDR2: SEHNR, FQNEAQ (reference sequence). The CDR3 runs to 17 residues. The CDR3 region is CASSSTKMTATNEKLFF.

CDR3 sequence reads: CASSYVTGTSGRATSYNEQFF. The chain is built from TRBV6-2 or TRBV6-3 and TRBJ2-1; the TRBD2 assignment by TCRdb is unverifiable without DNA. The length of the CDR3 is 21 residues. Germline V gene sequence: CDR1 MNHEY, CDR2 SVGEGT.

This rearrangement joins TRBV4-1 to TRBJ1-1; checking the TCRdb D call of TRBD1 is not possible without DNA. The germline V gene encodes CDR1 MGHRA and CDR2 YSYEKL. The CDR3 loop spans 15 amino acids. The CDR3 reads CASSQRLGGHTEAFF.

V usage is TRBV25-1 and J usage is TRBJ1-4; as DNA is missing, the TRBD1 call by TCRdb cannot be tested. The CDR3 has 14 residues. The germline CDR1 and CDR2 sequences are MGHDK and SYGVNS. CDR3 sequence reads: CASSDPWAGEKLFF.

This rearrangement joins TRBV7-8 to TRBJ1-1. Germline V lookup: CDR1 SGHVS, CDR2 FQNEAQ. This CDR3 has 14 amino acids. CDR3 residues: CASSFMVGSTEAFF.

The chain couples TRBV5-5 to TRBJ2-1; TCRdb selects TRBD2, and the lack of DNA leaves this call unchecked. CDR3 length: 16 residues. Germline CDR1 and CDR2: SGHKS and YYEKEE (reference sequence). Here the CDR3 reads CASSGPGTSLYNEQFF.

V usage is TRBV19 and J usage is TRBJ2-7; the TCRdb D gene call, TRBD2, has no DNA to confirm it. CDR1 is LNHDA and CDR2 is SQIVND in the germline V gene (reference sequence). The CDR3 runs 14 residues. Here the CDR3 reads CASSIGAGAGEQYF.

The chain couples TRBV12-3 or TRBV12-4 to TRBJ2-3; TCRdb outputs TRBD1, but without DNA this stays unchecked. The CDR3 runs 12 residues. CDR3 protein: CASRTVSDTQYF.

The chain's CDR3 is CASSESRTDYEQYF. This chain uses TRBV2 with TRBJ2-7; absent DNA, TCRdb's TRBD1 call cannot be checked. The CDR3 spans 14 residues. CDR1 and CDR2 from the germline V gene are SNHLY and FYNNEI.

This chain connects TRBV4-1 to TRBJ2-7; TCRdb proposes TRBD1, but this gene call is untestable without DNA. This CDR3 is 14 amino acids long. From germline, CDR1 is MGHRA and CDR2 YSYEKL. The CDR3 protein is CASSPRDRVVEQYF.

The chain recombines TRBV20-1 with TRBJ2-7. The CDR3 contains 11 residues. Germline V gene sequence: CDR1 DFQATT, CDR2 SNEGSKA (reference sequence). The CDR3 here is CSARGGNEQYF.

This clonotype counts as medium-sized by frequency. The V and J genes are TRBV6-5 and TRBJ2-1; the D call of TRBD2 rests on TCRdb alone, since no DNA is present to check it. Germline CDR1 and CDR2: MNHEY and SVGAGI. The CDR3 covers 18 residues. The CDR3 spells CASSNSGESGSGTNEQFF.

This chain uses TRBV12-3 or TRBV12-4 with TRBJ1-5; the D gene TCRdb calls, TRBD1, cannot be checked with no DNA. This CDR3 is 13 amino acids long. CDR3 in amino acids: CASSAGTFQPQHF.

The V and J genes are TRBV6-5 and TRBJ1-1; the TCRdb D gene call, TRBD1, has no DNA to confirm it. Germline loops: CDR1 MNHEY, CDR2 SVGAGI. This CDR3 is built from 15 residues. CDR3 residues: CASSFNGEGRTEAFF.

The rearrangement joins TRBV7-7 to TRBJ2-5; TCRdb proposes TRBD2, but this gene call is untestable without DNA. Germline V gene data show CDR1 as SSHAT and CDR2 as FNYEAQ (reference sequence). This CDR3 has 13 amino acids. The CDR3 sequence: CASSLVGRPTQYF.

The rearrangement links TRBV6-4 to TRBJ2-1; the TRBD1 assignment by TCRdb is unverifiable without DNA. The germline CDR1 and CDR2 sequences are MRHNA and SNTAGT. This CDR3 spans 13 amino acids. The CDR3 protein is CASSEGQSNEQFF.